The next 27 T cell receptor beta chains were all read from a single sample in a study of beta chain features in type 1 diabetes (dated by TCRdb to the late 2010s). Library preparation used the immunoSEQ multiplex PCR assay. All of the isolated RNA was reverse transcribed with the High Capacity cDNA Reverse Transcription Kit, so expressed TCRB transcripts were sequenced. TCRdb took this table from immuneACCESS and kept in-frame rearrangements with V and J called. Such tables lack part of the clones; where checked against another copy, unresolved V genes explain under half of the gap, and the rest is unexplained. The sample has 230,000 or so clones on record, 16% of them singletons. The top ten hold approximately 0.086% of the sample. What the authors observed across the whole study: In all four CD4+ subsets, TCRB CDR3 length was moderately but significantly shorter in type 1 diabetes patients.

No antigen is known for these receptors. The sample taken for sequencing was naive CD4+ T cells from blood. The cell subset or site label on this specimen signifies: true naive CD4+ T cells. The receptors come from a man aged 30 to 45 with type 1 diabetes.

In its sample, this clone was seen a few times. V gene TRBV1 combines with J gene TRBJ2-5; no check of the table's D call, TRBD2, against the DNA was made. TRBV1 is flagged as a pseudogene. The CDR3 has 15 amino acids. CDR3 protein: CTSSRTATSPRTQYF. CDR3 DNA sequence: TGCACCAGCAGTCGGACAGCGACTAGCCCAAGGACCCAGTACTTC.

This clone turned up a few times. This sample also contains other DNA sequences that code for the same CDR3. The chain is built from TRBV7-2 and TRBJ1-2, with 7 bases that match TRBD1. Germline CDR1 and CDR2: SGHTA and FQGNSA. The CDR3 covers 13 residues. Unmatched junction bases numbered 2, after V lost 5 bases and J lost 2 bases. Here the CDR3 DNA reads TGTGCCAGCAGCCCGGACAGGAACTATGGCTACACCTTC. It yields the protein CASSPDRNYGYTF.

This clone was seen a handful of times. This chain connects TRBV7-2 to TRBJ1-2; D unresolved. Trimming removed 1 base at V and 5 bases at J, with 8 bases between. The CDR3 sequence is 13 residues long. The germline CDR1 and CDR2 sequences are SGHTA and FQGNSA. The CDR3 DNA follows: TGTGCCAGCAGCTTAGATCCACAATATGGCTACACCTTC. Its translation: CASSLDPQYGYTF.

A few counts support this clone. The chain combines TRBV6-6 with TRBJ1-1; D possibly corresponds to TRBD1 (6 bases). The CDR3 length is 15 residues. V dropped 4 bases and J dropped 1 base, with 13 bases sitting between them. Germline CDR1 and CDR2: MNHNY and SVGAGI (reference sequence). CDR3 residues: CASSLPGVGNTEAFF. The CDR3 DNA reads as TGTGCCAGCAGTTTACCAGGGGTGGGGAACACTGAAGCTTTCTTT.

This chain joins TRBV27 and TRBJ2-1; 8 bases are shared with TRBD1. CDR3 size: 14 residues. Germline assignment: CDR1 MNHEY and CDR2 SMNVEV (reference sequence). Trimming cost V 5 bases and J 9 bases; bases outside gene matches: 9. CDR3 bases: TGTGCCAGCAGTCCCGGGGACAGGACGGCTGAGCAGTTCTTC. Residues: CASSPGDRTAEQFF.

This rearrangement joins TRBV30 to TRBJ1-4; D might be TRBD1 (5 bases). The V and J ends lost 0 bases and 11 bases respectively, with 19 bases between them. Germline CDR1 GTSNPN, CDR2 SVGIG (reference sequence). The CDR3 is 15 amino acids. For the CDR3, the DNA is TGTGCCTGGAGTGTACGGGTCGGGGGACCGGGGAAACTGTTTTTT. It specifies CAWSVRVGGPGKLFF.

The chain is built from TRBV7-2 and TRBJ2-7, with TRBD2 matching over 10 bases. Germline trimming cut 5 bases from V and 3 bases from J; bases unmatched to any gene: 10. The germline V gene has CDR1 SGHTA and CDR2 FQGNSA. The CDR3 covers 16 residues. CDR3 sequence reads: CASSATSSGGYYEQYF. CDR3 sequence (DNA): TGTGCCAGCAGCGCCACTTCTAGCGGGGGCTACTACGAGCAGTACTTC.

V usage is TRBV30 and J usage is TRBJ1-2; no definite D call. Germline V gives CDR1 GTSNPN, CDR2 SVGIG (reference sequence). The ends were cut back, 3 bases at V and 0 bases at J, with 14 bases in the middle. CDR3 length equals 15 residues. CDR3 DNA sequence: TGTGCCTGGAGCCACAATAGGGTTTCTAACTATGGCTACACCTTC. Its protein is CAWSHNRVSNYGYTF.

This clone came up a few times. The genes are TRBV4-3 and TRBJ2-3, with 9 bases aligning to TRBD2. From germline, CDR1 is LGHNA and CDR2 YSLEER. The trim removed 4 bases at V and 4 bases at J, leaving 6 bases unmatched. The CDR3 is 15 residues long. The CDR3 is CASSRVAGAPDTQYF. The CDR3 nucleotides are TGCGCCAGCAGCCGCGTAGCGGGAGCCCCAGATACGCAGTATTTT.

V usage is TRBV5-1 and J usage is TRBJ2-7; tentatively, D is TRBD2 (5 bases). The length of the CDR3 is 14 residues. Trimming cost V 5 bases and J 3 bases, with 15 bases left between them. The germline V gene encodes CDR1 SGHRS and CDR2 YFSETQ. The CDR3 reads CASRIRAEGYEQYF. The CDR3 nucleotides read TGCGCCAGCAGAATCCGGGCCGAGGGCTACGAGCAGTACTTC.

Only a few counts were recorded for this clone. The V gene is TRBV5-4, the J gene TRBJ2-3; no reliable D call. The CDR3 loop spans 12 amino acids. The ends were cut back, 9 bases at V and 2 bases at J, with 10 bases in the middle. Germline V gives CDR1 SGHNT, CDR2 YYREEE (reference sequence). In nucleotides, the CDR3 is TGTGCCACACGTAGATACACAGATACGCAGTATTTT. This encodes CATRRYTDTQYF. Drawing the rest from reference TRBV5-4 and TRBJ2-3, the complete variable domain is ETGVTQSPTHLIKTRGQQVTLRCSSQSGHNTVSWYQQALGQGPQFIFQYYREEENGRGNFPPRFSGLQFPNYSSELNVNALELDDSALYLCATRRYTDTQYFGPGTRLTVL.

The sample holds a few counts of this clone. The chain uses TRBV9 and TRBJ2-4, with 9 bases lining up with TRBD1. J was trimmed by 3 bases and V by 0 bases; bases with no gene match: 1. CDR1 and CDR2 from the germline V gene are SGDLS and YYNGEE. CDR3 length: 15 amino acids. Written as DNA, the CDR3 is TGTGCCAGCAGCGTAGGACAGGGGGACAAAAACATTCAGTACTTC. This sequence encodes CASSVGQGDKNIQYF.

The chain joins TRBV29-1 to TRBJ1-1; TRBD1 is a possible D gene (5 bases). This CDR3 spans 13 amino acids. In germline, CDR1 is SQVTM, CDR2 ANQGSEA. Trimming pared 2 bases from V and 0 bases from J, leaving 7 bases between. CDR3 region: CSVETQVNTEAFF. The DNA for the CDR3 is TGCAGCGTTGAAACACAGGTGAACACTGAAGCTTTCTTT.

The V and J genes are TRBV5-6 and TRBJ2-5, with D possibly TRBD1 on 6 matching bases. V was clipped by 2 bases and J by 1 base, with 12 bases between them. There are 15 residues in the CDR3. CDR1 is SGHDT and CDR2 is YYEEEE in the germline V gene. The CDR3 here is CASSLTGLLQETQYF. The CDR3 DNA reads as TGTGCCAGCAGCTTAACAGGGTTACTCCAAGAGACCCAGTACTTC.

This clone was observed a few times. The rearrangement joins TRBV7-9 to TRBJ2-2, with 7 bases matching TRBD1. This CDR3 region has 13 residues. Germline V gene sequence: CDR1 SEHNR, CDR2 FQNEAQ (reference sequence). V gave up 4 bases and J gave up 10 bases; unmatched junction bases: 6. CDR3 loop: CASSSPTGKELFF. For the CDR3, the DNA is TGTGCCAGCAGCTCGCCGACAGGGAAGGAGCTGTTTTTT.

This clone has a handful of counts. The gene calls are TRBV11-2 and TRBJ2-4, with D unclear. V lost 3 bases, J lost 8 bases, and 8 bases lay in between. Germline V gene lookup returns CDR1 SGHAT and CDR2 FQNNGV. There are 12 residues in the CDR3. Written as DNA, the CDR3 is TGTGCCAGCAGCTTTACGGGTGACATTCAGTACTTC. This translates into CASSFTGDIQYF.

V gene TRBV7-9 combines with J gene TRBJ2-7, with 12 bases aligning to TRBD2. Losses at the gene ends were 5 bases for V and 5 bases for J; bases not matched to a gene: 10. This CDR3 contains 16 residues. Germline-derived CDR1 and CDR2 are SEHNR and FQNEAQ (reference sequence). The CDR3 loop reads CASSELRLAGVDEQYF. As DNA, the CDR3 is TGTGCCAGCAGCGAGCTACGACTAGCGGGAGTCGACGAGCAGTACTTC.

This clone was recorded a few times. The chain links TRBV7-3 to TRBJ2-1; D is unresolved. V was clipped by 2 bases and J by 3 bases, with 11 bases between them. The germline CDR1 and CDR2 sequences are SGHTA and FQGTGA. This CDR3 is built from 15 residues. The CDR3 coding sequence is TGTGCCAGCAGCTTAGAAGTAGGTCTCTACAATGAGCAGTTCTTC. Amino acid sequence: CASSLEVGLYNEQFF.

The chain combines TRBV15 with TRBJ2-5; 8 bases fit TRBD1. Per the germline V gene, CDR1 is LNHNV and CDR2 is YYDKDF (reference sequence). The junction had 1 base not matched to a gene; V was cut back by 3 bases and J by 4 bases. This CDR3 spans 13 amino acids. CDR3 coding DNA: TGTGCCACCAGCAGGGACAGGGTAGAGACCCAGTACTTC. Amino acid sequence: CATSRDRVETQYF.

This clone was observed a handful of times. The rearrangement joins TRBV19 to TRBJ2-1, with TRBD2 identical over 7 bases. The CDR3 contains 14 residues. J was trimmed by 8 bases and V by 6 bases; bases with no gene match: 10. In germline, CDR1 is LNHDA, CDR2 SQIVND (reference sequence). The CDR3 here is CASSPEAGPHEQFF. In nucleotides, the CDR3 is TGTGCCAGTAGCCCCGAAGCGGGACCCCATGAGCAGTTCTTC. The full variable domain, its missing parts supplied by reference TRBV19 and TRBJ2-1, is DGGITQSPKYLFRKEGQNVTLSCEQNLNHDAMYWYRQDPGQGLRLIYYSQIVNDFQKGDIAEGYSVSREKKESFPLTVTSAQKNPTAFYLCASSPEAGPHEQFFGPGTRLTVL.

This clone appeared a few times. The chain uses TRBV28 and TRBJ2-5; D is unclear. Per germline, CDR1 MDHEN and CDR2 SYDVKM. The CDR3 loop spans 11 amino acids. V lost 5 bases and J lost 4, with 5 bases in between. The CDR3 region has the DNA TGTGCCAGCAGTCCGGGAGAGACCCAGTACTTC. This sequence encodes CASSPGETQYF.

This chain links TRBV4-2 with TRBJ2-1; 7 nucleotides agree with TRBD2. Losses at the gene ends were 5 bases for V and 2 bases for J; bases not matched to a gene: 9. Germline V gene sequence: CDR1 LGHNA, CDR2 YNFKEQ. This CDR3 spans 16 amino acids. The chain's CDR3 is CASSSPRGSAYNEQFF. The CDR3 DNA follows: TGTGCCAGCAGCTCCCCTCGCGGGAGCGCCTACAATGAGCAGTTCTTC.

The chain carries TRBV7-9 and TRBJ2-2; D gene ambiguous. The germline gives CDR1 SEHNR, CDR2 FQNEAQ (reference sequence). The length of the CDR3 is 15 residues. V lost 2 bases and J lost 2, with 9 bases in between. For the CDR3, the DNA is TGTGCCAGCAGCTTAACCGACTTTAACACCGGGGAGCTGTTTTTT. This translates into CASSLTDFNTGELFF.

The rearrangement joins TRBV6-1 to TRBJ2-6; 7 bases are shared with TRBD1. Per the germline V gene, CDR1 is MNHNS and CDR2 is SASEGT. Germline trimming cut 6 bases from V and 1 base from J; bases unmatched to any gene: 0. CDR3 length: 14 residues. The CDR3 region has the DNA TGTGCCAGCAGGACAGGGTCTGGGGCCAACGTCCTGACTTTC. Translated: CASRTGSGANVLTF.

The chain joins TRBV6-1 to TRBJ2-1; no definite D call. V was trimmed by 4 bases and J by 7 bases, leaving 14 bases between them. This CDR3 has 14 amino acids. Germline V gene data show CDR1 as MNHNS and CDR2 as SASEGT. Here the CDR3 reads CASSGEQRRNEQFF. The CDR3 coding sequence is TGTGCCAGCAGTGGAGAACAGCGTCGGAATGAGCAGTTCTTC.

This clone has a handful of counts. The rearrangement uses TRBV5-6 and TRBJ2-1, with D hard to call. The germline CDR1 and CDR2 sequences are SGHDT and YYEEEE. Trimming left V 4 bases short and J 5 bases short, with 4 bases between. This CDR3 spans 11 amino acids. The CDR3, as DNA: TGTGCCAGCAGCCGGAACAATGAGCAGTTCTTC. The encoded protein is CASSRNNEQFF.

The CDR3 DNA follows: TGTGCCAGCTCACCACCGGGTGGACTGGCTTACAATGAGCAGTTCTTC. Translation: CASSPPGGLAYNEQFF. This rearrangement joins TRBV18 to TRBJ2-1; possible D gene TRBD2, 5 bases. From germline, CDR1 is KGHSH and CDR2 LQKENI. Trimming stripped 0 bases from V and 4 bases from J, with 13 bases between. The CDR3 is made up of 16 amino acids. The full variable domain, rest sourced from reference TRBV18 and TRBJ2-1, is NAGVMQNPRHLVRRRGQEARLRCSPMKGHSHVYWYRQLPEEGLKFMVYLQKENIIDESGMPKERFSAEFPKEGPSILRIQQVVRGDSAAYFCASSPPGGLAYNEQFFGPGTRLTVL.